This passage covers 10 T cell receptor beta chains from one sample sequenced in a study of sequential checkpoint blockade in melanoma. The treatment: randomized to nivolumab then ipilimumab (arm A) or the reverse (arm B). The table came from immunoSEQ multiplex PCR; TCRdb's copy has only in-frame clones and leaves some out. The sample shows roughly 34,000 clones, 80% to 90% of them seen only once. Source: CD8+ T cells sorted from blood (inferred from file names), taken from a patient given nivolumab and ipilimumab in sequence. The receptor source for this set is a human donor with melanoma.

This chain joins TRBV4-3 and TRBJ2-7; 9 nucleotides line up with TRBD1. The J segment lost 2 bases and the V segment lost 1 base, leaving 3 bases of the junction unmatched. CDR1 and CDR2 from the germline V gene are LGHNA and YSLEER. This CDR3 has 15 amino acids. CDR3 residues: CASSQAWDRAYEQYF. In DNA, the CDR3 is TGCGCCAGCAGCCAAGCATGGGACAGGGCCTACGAGCAGTACTTC.

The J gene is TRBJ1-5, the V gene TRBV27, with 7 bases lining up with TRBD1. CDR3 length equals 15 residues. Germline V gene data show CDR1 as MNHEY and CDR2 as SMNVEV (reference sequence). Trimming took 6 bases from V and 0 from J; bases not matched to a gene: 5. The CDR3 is CASSQGTDSNQPQHF. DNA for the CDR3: TGTGCCAGCAGCCAAGGGACAGATAGCAATCAGCCCCAGCATTTT.

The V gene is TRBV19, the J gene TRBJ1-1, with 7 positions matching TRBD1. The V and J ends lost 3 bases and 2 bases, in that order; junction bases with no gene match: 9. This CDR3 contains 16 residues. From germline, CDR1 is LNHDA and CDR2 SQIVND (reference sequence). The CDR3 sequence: CASSMGAEGANTEAFF. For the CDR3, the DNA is TGTGCCAGTAGTATGGGGGCGGAGGGGGCCAACACTGAAGCTTTCTTT. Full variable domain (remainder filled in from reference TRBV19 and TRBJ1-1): DGGITQSPKYLFRKEGQNVTLSCEQNLNHDAMYWYRQDPGQGLRLIYYSQIVNDFQKGDIAEGYSVSREKKESFPLTVTSAQKNPTAFYLCASSMGAEGANTEAFFGQGTRLTVV.

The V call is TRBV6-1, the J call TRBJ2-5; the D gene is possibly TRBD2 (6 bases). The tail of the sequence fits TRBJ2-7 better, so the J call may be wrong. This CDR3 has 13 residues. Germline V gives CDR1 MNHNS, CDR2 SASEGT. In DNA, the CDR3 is TGTGCCAGCAGTTCGGGACTCGTCTACGAGCAGTACTTC. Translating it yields CASSSGLVYEQYF.

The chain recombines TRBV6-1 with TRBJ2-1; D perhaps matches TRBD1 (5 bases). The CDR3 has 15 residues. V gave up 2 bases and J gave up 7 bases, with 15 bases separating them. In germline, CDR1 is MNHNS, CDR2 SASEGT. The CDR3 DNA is TGTGCCAGCAGTGAATGGGGCAGGGATGAGAATGAGCAGTTCTTC. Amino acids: CASSEWGRDENEQFF.

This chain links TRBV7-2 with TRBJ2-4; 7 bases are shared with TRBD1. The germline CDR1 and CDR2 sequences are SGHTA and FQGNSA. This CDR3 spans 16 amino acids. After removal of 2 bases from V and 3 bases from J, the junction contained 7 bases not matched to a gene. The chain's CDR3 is CASSLNRGLYKNIQYF. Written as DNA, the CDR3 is TGTGCCAGCAGCTTAAACAGGGGCCTTTACAAAAACATTCAGTACTTC.

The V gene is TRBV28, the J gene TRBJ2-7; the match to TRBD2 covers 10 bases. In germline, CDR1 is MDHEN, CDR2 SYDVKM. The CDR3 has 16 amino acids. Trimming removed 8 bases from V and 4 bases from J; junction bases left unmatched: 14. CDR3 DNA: TGTGCCAGCTCCCCGCCAGAGCGGGAGGGCCGGTACGAGCAGTACTTC. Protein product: CASSPPEREGRYEQYF. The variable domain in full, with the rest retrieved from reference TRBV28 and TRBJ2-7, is DVKVTQSSRYLVKRTGEKVFLECVQDMDHENMFWYRQDPGLGLRLIYFSYDVKMKEKGDIPEGYSVSREKKERFSLILESASTNQTSMYLCASSPPEREGRYEQYFGPGTRLTVT.

DNA of the CDR3: TGCGCCAGCAGCCATTGGGCGGGGGGGGATGAGCAGTTCTTC. This translates into CASSHWAGGDEQFF. V and J are TRBV4-1 and TRBJ2-1; the match to TRBD2 covers 9 bases. The CDR3 totals 14 residues. The V gene's germline CDR1 is MGHRA and CDR2 YSYEKL. Trimming removed 3 bases from V and 8 bases from J; junction bases left unmatched: 5.

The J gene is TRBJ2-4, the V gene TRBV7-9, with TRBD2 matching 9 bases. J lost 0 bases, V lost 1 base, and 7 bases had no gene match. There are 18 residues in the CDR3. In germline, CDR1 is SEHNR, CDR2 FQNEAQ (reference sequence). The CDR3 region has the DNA TGTGCCAGCAGCTTAGAGGCTAGCGGGGACATAGCCAAAAACATTCAGTACTTC. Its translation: CASSLEASGDIAKNIQYF.

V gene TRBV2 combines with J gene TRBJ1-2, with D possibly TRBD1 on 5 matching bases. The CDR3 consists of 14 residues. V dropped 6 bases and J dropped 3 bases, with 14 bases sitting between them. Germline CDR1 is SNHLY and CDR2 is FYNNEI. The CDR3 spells CASSVSGFYYGYTF. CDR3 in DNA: TGTGCCAGCAGCGTATCAGGGTTTTACTATGGCTACACCTTC.